What follows are 17 T cell receptor beta chains derived from one specimen sequenced in a study of neurological immune-mediated disorders. Described time point: technical triplicate 3. TCRdb analysed the 5' RACE reads with MiXCR anew, one entry per CDR3 protein. The data show about 44,000 distinct CDR3 sequences, around a fifth seen once. The material sequenced was PBMCs. The receptor set was obtained from a man aged 60-69 years with HTLV-1-associated myelopathy (HAM/TSP).

This clonotype was recorded at least ten times. This sequence joins TRBV27 and TRBJ1-5, with a possible D match to TRBD1 (6 bases). The length of the CDR3 is 17 residues. CDR1 MNHEY and CDR2 SMNVEV come from the germline V gene (reference sequence). The ends were cut back, 0 bases at V and 6 bases at J, with 18 bases in the middle. The CDR3 coding sequence is TGTGCCAGCAGTTTATCGCCCACCACAGGGCGCGTTCAGCCCCAGCATTTT. Translated, it gives CASSLSPTTGRVQPQHF.

This chain joins TRBV18 and TRBJ2-2, with unresolved D. Trimming pared 5 bases from V and 4 bases from J, leaving 11 bases between. This CDR3 is 14 amino acids long. The germline gives CDR1 KGHSH, CDR2 LQKENI. The CDR3 loop is CASSNPRGTGELFF. The DNA for the CDR3 is TGTGCCAGCTCAAACCCAAGAGGCACCGGGGAGCTGTTTTTT.

This clonotype was observed many times. The chain couples TRBV20-1 to TRBJ2-1; D gene uncertain. Germline V lookup: CDR1 DFQATT, CDR2 SNEGSKA (reference sequence). V was pared by 3 bases and J by 10 bases, with 4 bases between. This CDR3 contains 9 residues. The CDR3 coding sequence is TGCAGTGCTAGCGAGGAGCAGTTCTTC. It translates to CSASEEQFF.

This clonotype showed up many times. The chain joins TRBV6-7 to TRBJ2-1, with TRBD2 identical over 10 bases. TRBV6-7 is an ORF; its function is uncertain. The CDR3 spans 18 residues. The J segment lost 1 base and the V segment lost 0 bases, leaving 6 bases of the junction unmatched. The chain's CDR3 is CASSYSSSGRTSYNEQFF. The CDR3 coding sequence is TGTGCCAGCAGTTACTCGAGTAGCGGGAGGACTTCCTACAATGAGCAGTTCTTC.

This clonotype was recorded at least ten times. The rearrangement joins TRBV24-1 to TRBJ2-1; the match to TRBD2 covers 12 bases. The trim removed 4 bases at V and 8 bases at J, leaving 8 bases unmatched. The CDR3 loop spans 16 amino acids. CDR1 is KGHDR and CDR2 is SFDVKD in the germline V gene. The chain's CDR3 is CATSDWTSGATHEQFF. In DNA, the CDR3 is TGTGCCACCAGTGACTGGACTAGCGGGGCAACCCATGAGCAGTTCTTC.

This clonotype was counted at least ten times. The CDR3 is CASSTPGQGAREQYF. CDR3 in DNA: TGTGCCAGCAGTACTCCGGGACAGGGGGCGCGGGAGCAGTACTTC. The chain employs TRBV28 and TRBJ2-7, with TRBD1 identical over 12 bases. The J segment lost 7 bases and the V segment lost 5 bases, leaving 9 bases of the junction unmatched. The germline gives CDR1 MDHEN, CDR2 SYDVKM. The CDR3 contains 15 residues.

This clonotype was observed once. The chain has TRBV24-1 and TRBJ2-3; 11 nucleotides agree with TRBD2. Germline V gene sequence: CDR1 KGHDR, CDR2 SFDVKD. CDR3 size: 17 residues. V lost 4 bases to trimming and J lost 4 bases; unmatched junction nucleotides: 9. The CDR3 DNA reads TGTGCCACCAGTGACCCGGGACTAGCGGAATTTCCAGATACGCAGTATTTT. This translates into CATSDPGLAEFPDTQYF.

Many counts were recorded for this clonotype. The V gene is TRBV5-1, the J gene TRBJ2-1; 9 nucleotides agree with TRBD1. Germline CDR1 and CDR2: SGHRS and YFSETQ. V was clipped by 3 bases and J by 6 bases; unmatched bases: 7. CDR3 length: 15 residues. The CDR3 here is CASSWAGTGTNEQFF. CDR3 in DNA: TGCGCCAGCAGCTGGGCCGGGACAGGGACCAATGAGCAGTTCTTC.

This clonotype has at least ten counts. In DNA form, the CDR3 reads TGTGCCAGCAGTTTTTCCGGGGTCTCTGGAAACACCATATATTTT. Its translation is CASSFSGVSGNTIYF. The chain employs TRBV12-3 or TRBV12-4 and TRBJ1-3; the D is unclear. V was trimmed by 3 bases and J by 0 bases, leaving 9 bases between them. The CDR3 loop spans 15 amino acids.

Turning to this clonotype: A read error may account for a junction end that differs from germline. V gene TRBV2 combines with J gene TRBJ2-3, with 12 bases matching TRBD2. The CDR3 loop spans 16 amino acids. CDR1 and CDR2 (germline): SNHLY, FYNNEI. In DNA form, the CDR3 reads TGTGCCAGCAGTGAAAGGACTAGCGGGACCGATTTTACGAAGTATTTT. Its translation is CASSERTSGTDFTKYF.

V is TRBV7-2 and J is TRBJ2-3, with D possibly TRBD2 on 7 matching bases. CDR1 is SGHTA and CDR2 is FQGNSA in the germline V gene. The CDR3 covers 17 residues. V was clipped by 1 base and J by 3 bases, with 17 bases between them. CDR3 sequence (DNA): TGTGCCAGCAGCTTAGGGCTCCCGGGGGGCGGAACAGATACGCAGTATTTT. The encoded protein is CASSLGLPGGGTDTQYF.

This clonotype was seen repeatedly, ten times or more. The chain links TRBV20-1 to TRBJ1-4; tentatively, D is TRBD1 (5 bases). This CDR3 is 13 amino acids long. Looked up from germline, CDR1 is DFQATT and CDR2 is SNEGSKA (reference sequence). V lost 3 bases to trimming and J lost 8 bases, with 13 bases between them. In DNA form, the CDR3 reads TGCAGTGCTAGTTCCCTGGGGGACGAAAAACTGTTTTTT. Amino acids: CSASSLGDEKLFF.

As regards this clonotype: A clone one base away is much larger, so this may be a read error. J is TRBJ2-1 and V is TRBV29-1; tentative D call: TRBD2 (7 bases). Trimming cost V 7 bases and J 7 bases, with 17 bases left between them. The CDR3 length is 13 residues. Per germline, CDR1 SQVTM and CDR2 ANQGSEA. CDR3 sequence: CSDGVRGGNEQFF. DNA of the CDR3: TGCAGCGACGGCGTAAGGGGGGGGAATGAGCAGTTCTTC.

This clonotype has ten or more counts. The V call is TRBV12-3 or TRBV12-4, the J call TRBJ2-1; D call uncertain. Trimming took off 8 bases at V and 5 bases at J, with 7 bases between the two ends. This CDR3 has 11 residues. The CDR3 here is CASATNNEQFF. In DNA form, the CDR3 reads TGTGCCAGCGCGACCAACAATGAGCAGTTCTTC.

There are many counts of this clonotype. The V and J genes are TRBV28 and TRBJ2-7; 11 positions agree with TRBD2. Looked up from germline, CDR1 is MDHEN and CDR2 is SYDVKM. CDR3 length equals 15 residues. V gave up 6 bases and J gave up 1 base; unmatched junction bases: 5. As DNA, the CDR3 is TGTGCCAGCAGGGCCGGGACTAGCGGTTCCTACGAGCAGTACTTC. Its protein is CASRAGTSGSYEQYF.

This clonotype has ten or more counts. The V gene is TRBV10-3, the J gene TRBJ2-7; 12 positions agree with TRBD2. Germline V gene data show CDR1 as ENHRY and CDR2 as SYGVKD. The CDR3 has 16 residues. The junction had 11 bases not matched to a gene; V was cut back by 6 bases and J by 5 bases. The CDR3 sequence is CAIRDLLAGGGNEQYF. The CDR3 DNA follows: TGTGCCATCAGAGATCTCCTAGCGGGAGGGGGCAACGAGCAGTACTTC.

This clonotype was observed at least ten times. The chain joins TRBV5-6 to TRBJ1-4; perhaps TRBD1 as D (5 bases). The CDR3 extends over 15 amino acids. Germline assignment: CDR1 SGHDT and CDR2 YYEEEE. V was clipped by 4 bases and J by 3 bases, with 13 bases between them. CDR3 sequence reads: CASSLGRDPNEKLFF. The CDR3 DNA follows: TGTGCCAGCAGCCTGGGACGGGATCCTAATGAAAAACTGTTTTTT. The whole variable domain, filled in from reference TRBV5-6 and TRBJ1-4, reads DAGVTQSPTHLIKTRGQQVTLRCSPKSGHDTVSWYQQALGQGPQFIFQYYEEEERQRGNFPDRFSGHQFPNYSSELNVNALLLGDSALYLCASSLGRDPNEKLFFGSGTQLSVL.